One and the same sample provided the 22 T cell receptor beta chains below, sequenced in a study of cytomegalovirus exposure and HLA in healthy donors. Assay used: immunoSEQ multiplex PCR; TCRdb lists only in-frame clones, some missing. The table lists about 72,000 clones, less than 95% of them singletons. The sample consisted of PBMCs. The receptor set was obtained from a woman younger than 35 in good health and CMV-seronegative.

The V call is TRBV27, the J call TRBJ2-7; D is ambiguous. Trimming cost V 3 bases and J 2 bases, with 8 bases left between them. This CDR3 region has 13 residues. Germline CDR1 is MNHEY and CDR2 is SMNVEV (reference sequence). In DNA form, the CDR3 reads TGTGCCAGCAGTTTGACAAGTACCTACGAGCAGTACTTC. It specifies CASSLTSTYEQYF.

The chain recombines TRBV5-5 with TRBJ2-7; TRBD1 might be the D (6 bases). V was pared by 3 bases and J by 8 bases, with 24 bases between. The CDR3 totals 16 residues. CDR1 is SGHKS and CDR2 is YYEKEE in the germline V gene (reference sequence). The CDR3, as DNA: TGTGCCAGCAGCTCCCCCTCTAGGGACATTCAGAGGAAGCAGTACTTC. Encoded protein: CASSSPSRDIQRKQYF.

The table lists this clone with a few counts. The rearrangement links TRBV4-1 to TRBJ2-3; TRBD2 matches 9 bases. The CDR3 runs 16 residues. J was trimmed by 1 base and V by 1 base; bases with no gene match: 3. From germline, CDR1 is MGHRA and CDR2 YSYEKL. In DNA, the CDR3 is TGCGCCAGCAGCCAAGCCGAGCGGGGGGGCACAGATACGCAGTATTTT. It encodes CASSQAERGGTDTQYF.

This chain uses TRBV30 with TRBJ2-7; 7 bases fit TRBD1. Germline trimming cut 1 base from V and 7 bases from J; bases unmatched to any gene: 13. CDR3 length equals 15 residues. The germline gives CDR1 GTSNPN, CDR2 SVGIG (reference sequence). The CDR3 DNA follows: TGTGCCTGGAGTGGATCCCCTGGACAGGCGAGGGAGCAGTACTTC. Translation: CAWSGSPGQAREQYF.

This sequence joins TRBV30 and TRBJ2-6; TRBD2 might be the D (5 bases). The CDR3 has 15 amino acids. Germline V CDR1 and CDR2: GTSNPN, SVGIG (reference sequence). Trimming stripped 0 bases from V and 2 bases from J, with 8 bases between. The CDR3 loop is CAWSVTLAGANVLTF. The CDR3 DNA follows: TGTGCCTGGAGTGTAACACTAGCTGGGGCCAACGTCCTGACTTTC.

The V and J genes are TRBV5-1 and TRBJ2-7, with unresolved D. Per the germline V gene, CDR1 is SGHRS and CDR2 is YFSETQ. V was trimmed by 0 bases and J by 5 bases, leaving 15 bases between them. This CDR3 is 15 amino acids long. CDR3 coding DNA: TGCGCCAGCAGCTTGGTGGCGGAGCCTAATCACGAGCAGTACTTC. Translated: CASSLVAEPNHEQYF.

This chain joins TRBV28 and TRBJ1-2; the D gene is possibly TRBD1 (6 bases). This CDR3 contains 16 residues. The V gene lost 9 bases and the J gene lost 0 bases, with 20 bases spanning the gap. CDR1 and CDR2 (germline): MDHEN, SYDVKM. The CDR3 DNA follows: TGTGCCAGTTCCTTCGGGGGGCCCCCTTCTAACTATGGCTACACCTTC. This encodes CASSFGGPPSNYGYTF.

V usage is TRBV5-1 and J usage is TRBJ1-5; 9 bases match TRBD1. In germline, CDR1 is SGHRS, CDR2 YFSETQ. Trimming cost V 4 bases and J 1 base; bases outside gene matches: 3. CDR3 length: 15 residues. DNA for the CDR3: TGCGCCAGCAGCCGCGGACAGGGGAGCAATCAGCCCCAGCATTTT. Residues: CASSRGQGSNQPQHF.

This chain uses TRBV7-9 with TRBJ1-2; D possibly corresponds to TRBD1 (6 bases). Trimming stripped 0 bases from V and 1 base from J, with 12 bases between. The CDR3 runs 16 residues. The germline gives CDR1 SEHNR, CDR2 FQNEAQ (reference sequence). The CDR3 reads CASSLAGTNLNYGYTF. Written as DNA, the CDR3 is TGTGCCAGCAGCTTAGCAGGGACAAATCTTAACTATGGCTACACCTTC.

This clone was picked up one time. The gene calls are TRBV28 and TRBJ1-5; D uncertain. The germline V gene has CDR1 MDHEN and CDR2 SYDVKM. With 5 bases removed from V and 3 bases from J, the gap between germline ends came to 14 bases. There are 15 residues in the CDR3. This chain's CDR3 is CASSEGRAYNQPQHF. The CDR3 bases are TGTGCCAGCAGTGAAGGGAGGGCCTACAATCAGCCCCAGCATTTT.

The chain combines TRBV7-6 with TRBJ2-2, with 10 bases lining up with TRBD2. This CDR3 region has 17 residues. Germline V gives CDR1 SGHVS, CDR2 FNYEAQ. With 6 bases clipped from V and 1 base from J, the junction kept 8 bases outside the gene matches. In DNA form, the CDR3 reads TGTGCCAGCAGGGAAACTAGCGGGGCCGAGAACACCGGGGAGCTGTTTTTT. Its translation is CASRETSGAENTGELFF.

The chain employs TRBV7-9 and TRBJ1-5, with TRBD1 matching 7 bases. The CDR3 totals 16 residues. Germline V lookup: CDR1 SEHNR, CDR2 FQNEAQ (reference sequence). With 1 base clipped from V and 5 bases from J, the junction kept 8 bases outside the gene matches. CDR3 sequence reads: CASSLEGDRNYQPQHF. As DNA, the CDR3 is TGTGCCAGCAGCTTAGAGGGGGACAGAAACTATCAGCCCCAGCATTTT.

Written as DNA, the CDR3 is TGTGCCAGCAGCGCTCAGGGGCGGGGGACTGAAGCTTTCTTT. It encodes CASSAQGRGTEAFF. The chain recombines TRBV2 with TRBJ1-1; tentatively, D is TRBD1 (6 bases). The germline CDR1 and CDR2 sequences are SNHLY and FYNNEI. This CDR3 is 14 amino acids long. Trimming pared 6 bases from V and 5 bases from J, leaving 16 bases between.

This chain links TRBV6-5 with TRBJ2-6; D call uncertain. V lost 4 bases and J 0 bases, leaving 7 bases between the germline ends. The CDR3 has 15 amino acids. Looked up from germline, CDR1 is MNHEY and CDR2 is SVGAGI. CDR3 DNA sequence: TGTGCCAGCAGTTCGGGTACCTCTGGGGCCAACGTCCTGACTTTC. It translates to CASSSGTSGANVLTF.

This chain connects TRBV5-1 to TRBJ2-6, with D tentatively TRBD1 (6 bases). This CDR3 is built from 17 residues. Deletions cut 2 bases from V and 0 bases from J, with 12 bases between. Per germline, CDR1 SGHRS and CDR2 YFSETQ. CDR3 amino acids: CASSFRQQGSGANVLTF. The CDR3 DNA reads as TGCGCCAGCAGCTTCCGTCAACAGGGCTCTGGGGCCAACGTCCTGACTTTC.

This chain joins TRBV9 and TRBJ2-2; 12 bases map to TRBD2. Per germline, CDR1 SGDLS and CDR2 YYNGEE. The CDR3 spans 16 residues. V lost 3 bases, J lost 5 bases, and 5 bases stayed unmatched. In DNA form, the CDR3 reads TGTGCCAGCAGCGGGCGACTAGCGGGGGAGACCGGGGAGCTGTTTTTT. Amino acid sequence: CASSGRLAGETGELFF. Complete variable domain (other parts from reference TRBV9 and TRBJ2-2): DSGVTQTPKHLITATGQRVTLRCSPRSGDLSVYWYQQSLDQGLQFLIQYYNGEERAKGNILERFSAQQFPDLHSELNLSSLELGDSALYFCASSGRLAGETGELFFGEGSRLTVL.

This chain links TRBV7-3 with TRBJ2-6, with D possibly TRBD1 on 5 matching bases. CDR1 is SGHTA and CDR2 is FQGTGA in the germline V gene. Deletions cut 5 bases from V and 3 bases from J, with 8 bases between. The CDR3 has 14 amino acids. CDR3 DNA: TGTGCCAGCAGCCAAGGGGTTGGGGCCAACGTCCTGACTTTC. Its protein product is CASSQGVGANVLTF. The complete variable domain, with remaining parts taken from reference TRBV7-3 and TRBJ2-6, reads GAGVSQTPSNKVTEKGKYVELRCDPISGHTALYWYRQSLGQGPEFLIYFQGTGAADDSGLPNDRFFAVRPEGSVSTLKIQRTERGDSAVYLCASSQGVGANVLTFGAGSRLTVL.

V is TRBV6-6 and J is TRBJ1-5, with 9 bases matching TRBD1. After removal of 0 bases from V and 4 bases from J, the junction contained 4 bases not matched to a gene. CDR1 is MNHNY, CDR2 SVGAGI, per germline (reference sequence). The CDR3 runs 16 residues. CDR3: CASSYSWDRANQPQHF. Here the CDR3 DNA reads TGTGCCAGCAGTTACTCTTGGGACAGGGCGAATCAGCCCCAGCATTTT.

The CDR3 DNA reads as TGTGCCAGCAGCTACACAGTTCTCTCTGGAAACACCATATATTTT. This sequence encodes CASSYTVLSGNTIYF. The genes are TRBV5-5 and TRBJ1-3; D unclear. The V gene lost 3 bases and the J gene lost 0 bases, with 10 bases spanning the gap. The CDR3 is 15 residues long. The germline gives CDR1 SGHKS, CDR2 YYEKEE (reference sequence).

The rearrangement links TRBV30 to TRBJ2-1; D not resolved. Germline values: CDR1 GTSNPN, CDR2 SVGIG (reference sequence). Deletions cut 2 bases from V and 0 bases from J, with 8 bases between. The CDR3 runs 14 residues. CDR3 in amino acids: CAWSLWSSYNEQFF. CDR3 DNA sequence: TGTGCCTGGAGTTTATGGAGCTCCTACAATGAGCAGTTCTTC.

The sample holds one count of this clone. The CDR3 loop reads CASRTGTAGAEQYF. The CDR3 DNA reads as TGTGCCAGCAGGACCGGGACAGCCGGCGCCGAGCAGTACTTC. The rearrangement links TRBV6-1 to TRBJ2-7; 7 bases are a match to TRBD1. From germline, CDR1 is MNHNS and CDR2 SASEGT. V was clipped by 6 bases and J by 6 bases; unmatched bases: 11. The CDR3 has 14 residues.

V gene TRBV5-6 combines with J gene TRBJ1-5; the D gene is possibly TRBD1 (5 bases). Germline V CDR1 and CDR2: SGHDT, YYEEEE. The CDR3 runs 14 residues. Trimming cost V 4 bases and J 2 bases, with 10 bases left between them. The CDR3 nucleotides read TGTGCCAGCAGCCAGGGTCGCCGCAATCAGCCCCAGCATTTT. It encodes CASSQGRRNQPQHF.